What follows describes a single T cell receptor (beta chain). Seattle's cohort entered during active infection and was followed longitudinally. These data come from a study of blood T cell repertoires in COVID-19. About the study: Sites across the United States, Italy and Spain contributed samples from acute and convalescent COVID-19. PBMCs, B-cell-depleted T cells, or T cells were the source of the cDNA or gDNA that made up the material.

TCRdb's table, derived via immunoSEQ multiplex PCR, lists solely in-frame clones and lacks some. The table includes under 200,000 clones, less than 85% detected once. In germline, CDR1 is SGHTA, CDR2 FQGNSA. The CDR3 length is 19 residues. Losses at the gene ends were 1 base for V and 6 bases for J; bases not matched to a gene: 12. The chain joins TRBV7-2 to TRBJ2-2; 12 nucleotides align to TRBD2. This TCR was recovered from a woman aged 60 to 75 with COVID-19, enrolled during active disease. Sequencing input: peripheral blood. The CDR3 sequence is CASSLGLLAGGPKAGELFF. CDR3 DNA sequence: TGTGCCAGCAGCTTAGGCCTACTAGCGGGAGGACCCAAGGCCGGGGAGCTGTTTTTT.